This T cell receptor (beta chain) was identified in a study of Ad26.COV2.S vaccination and SARS-CoV-2 variants. Looking at the study overall: Donor participated within the Ad26.COV2.S arm of the COV1001 trial. Study findings and constraints: Participants given vaccine showed non-spike TCR breadth similar to that of placebo recipients. Assessments of TCR breadth and depth may have underestimated the total T cell responses. Substantial breadth in spike-specific CD8+ and CD4+ T cell responses was reportedly seen after vaccination.

Assay used: immunoSEQ multiplex PCR; TCRdb lists only in-frame clones, some missing. The table includes some 390,000 clones, around 89% detected once. Concerning this clone: Its antigen is currently unknown.

Trimming removed 0 bases at V and 7 bases at J, with 10 bases between. CDR3 size: 13 residues. The germline gives CDR1 SGDLS, CDR2 YYNGEE. Treatment given: roughly 19 received Ad26.COV2.S at low or high dose, single or two shots; about 5 received placebo; per-sample allocation not given. The samples were gathered on day 63 after the first injection of vaccine or placebo. The rearrangement uses TRBV9 and TRBJ1-2; a weak D match, TRBD1 (6 bases). Specimen: peripheral blood, collected in a trial of Ad26.COV2.S vaccine versus placebo. This clonotype originated in a person between 18 and 65 years old who received the Ad26.COV2.S COVID-19 vaccine or a placebo. In DNA form, the CDR3 reads TGTGCCAGCAGCGTAGCGTCAGGGGCTGGCTACACCTTC. Translating it yields CASSVASGAGYTF.